The clone carrying this T cell receptor (beta chain) was detected ten times or more. Its matching antigen is unknown. The unsorted libraries were prepared from 2 million PBMCs (stored at -80 C). These data originate in a study of neurological immune-mediated disorders. Study-wide background: Multiple sclerosis patients numbering about 34 comprised roughly 30 relapsing-remitting and 3 secondary progressive patients.

One entry per CDR3 protein, called by TCRdb with MiXCR from the 5' RACE reads. The sample records roughly 70,000 distinct CDR3 sequences, about 4.2% being singletons. Study-wide findings and caveats: As far as clinical or MRI features were concerned, none was associated with the multiple sclerosis repertoire cluster. Multiple sclerosis, the disease with the least TCR clonal expansion, fell below healthy controls, whereas HTLV-1-associated myelopathy showed the most.

The CDR3 has 15 amino acids. Trimming took 1 base from V and 2 from J, leaving 12 bases between them. Germline V gene data show CDR1 as DFQATT and CDR2 as SNEGSKA (reference sequence). The clonotype was recovered from a man in his thirties or forties with multiple sclerosis. The chain uses TRBV20-1 and TRBJ2-1, with D maybe TRBD1 (5 bases). The sample was PBMCs. Here the CDR3 DNA reads TGCAGTGCTAGAGCCTTGCAGGGCCCCTACAATGAGCAGTTCTTC. Its protein product is CSARALQGPYNEQFF.